The 27 T cell receptor beta chains listed next were all sequenced from one sample in a study of regulatory and conventional T cells in RAG deficiency. Method: immunoSEQ multiplex PCR; TCRdb's copy keeps in-frame clones and lacks some. The sample yields about 7,700 clones, about 93% seen once. Regulatory T cells were sorted from blood as CD4+ CD25-high CD127-low cells. The same data also contributed to another study, on regulatory T cells. That paper states: Amplification used 52 TRBV primers and 13 TRBJ primers.

The sample was CD127- CD25+ CD4+ Tregs sorted from blood. Receptor source: a human donor in good health.

This clone was seen only once. The chain joins TRBV11-3 to TRBJ2-3, with D maybe TRBD2 (6 bases). The CDR3 consists of 16 residues. The V gene's germline CDR1 is SGHNT and CDR2 YENEEA. V was pared by 5 bases and J by 6 bases, with 21 bases between. CDR3 DNA sequence: TGTGCCAGCAGCCCTGGCTATCCGGGAGTCGCGGATACGCAGTATTTT. Its translation: CASSPGYPGVADTQYF.

The J gene is TRBJ1-6, the V gene TRBV27, with 7 positions matching TRBD1. V lost 6 bases, J lost 7 bases, and 9 bases stayed unmatched. The CDR3 runs to 15 residues. Germline V gives CDR1 MNHEY, CDR2 SMNVEV (reference sequence). The CDR3 DNA follows: TGTGCCAGCAGCCCGTTTGAGGGGGCAAATTCACCCCTCCACTTT. Protein sequence: CASSPFEGANSPLHF.

This chain connects TRBV6-1 to TRBJ2-6; D may be TRBD1 (6 bases). This CDR3 is built from 17 residues. V lost 4 bases, J lost 2 bases, and 15 bases lay in between. The germline V gene has CDR1 MNHNS and CDR2 SASEGT. This CDR3 reads CASSARYRAAGANVLTF. The CDR3, as DNA: TGTGCCAGCAGTGCACGGTACAGGGCGGCTGGGGCCAACGTCCTGACTTTC.

The chain carries TRBV5-1 and TRBJ2-7, with TRBD2 matching over 7 bases. Germline V CDR1 and CDR2: SGHRS, YFSETQ. The CDR3 runs to 15 residues. Germline trimming cut 5 bases from V and 6 bases from J; bases unmatched to any gene: 14. This chain's CDR3 is CASRIIWGGSLEQYF. The CDR3 DNA reads TGCGCCAGCAGAATTATTTGGGGGGGGTCTCTCGAGCAGTACTTC.

The chain employs TRBV7-2 and TRBJ1-2, with 8 nucleotides matching TRBD1. CDR1 and CDR2 (germline): SGHTA, FQGNSA. The CDR3 contains 15 residues. Losses at the gene ends were 3 bases for V and 0 bases for J; bases not matched to a gene: 3. The CDR3 sequence: CASSFGDRTNYGYTF. Written as DNA, the CDR3 is TGTGCCAGCAGCTTCGGGGACAGGACTAACTATGGCTACACCTTC.

The V gene is TRBV7-2, the J gene TRBJ2-7, with D possibly TRBD2 on 6 matching bases. V was shortened by 4 bases and J by 0 bases, with 13 bases between the two germline ends. Germline-derived CDR1 and CDR2 are SGHTA and FQGNSA. CDR3 size: 15 residues. For the CDR3, the DNA is TGTGCCAGCAGCTCCCCTGGCGGGACCTCCTACGAGCAGTACTTC. Translated, it gives CASSSPGGTSYEQYF.

The DNA of the CDR3 is TGTGCCAGCAGCCTCACAGAGATCAGCACAGATACGCAGTATTTT. The encoded protein is CASSLTEISTDTQYF. The V and J genes are TRBV4-2 and TRBJ2-3; D gene uncertain. The germline V and J ends were trimmed by 4 bases and 0 bases, with 11 bases remaining between them. Germline V gene lookup returns CDR1 LGHNA and CDR2 YNFKEQ. The CDR3 loop spans 15 amino acids.

The rearrangement joins TRBV30 to TRBJ2-7; 7 nucleotides align to TRBD1. The germline V gene has CDR1 GTSNPN and CDR2 SVGIG (reference sequence). The length of the CDR3 is 13 residues. Unmatched junction bases numbered 9, after V lost 8 bases and J lost 2 bases. The CDR3 bases are TGTGCCGAAGGGACAGCGGACACCTACGAGCAGTACTTC. It translates to CAEGTADTYEQYF.

Points on this clone: The germline gene is not matched at one end of the junction; a read error may be the cause. The chain has TRBV27 and TRBJ1-6; D gene uncertain. The CDR3 runs to 16 residues. CDR1 is MNHEY and CDR2 is SMNVEV in the germline V gene (reference sequence). The CDR3 reads CASSLSWSSYNSPLHF. CDR3 DNA sequence: TGTGCCAGCAGTTTAAGCTGGAGCTCCTATAATTCCCCCCTCCACTTT.

J is TRBJ1-4 and V is TRBV6-6, with a tentative D call TRBD1 (6 bases). CDR3 length: 15 residues. Germline V gives CDR1 MNHNY, CDR2 SVGAGI (reference sequence). Trimming left V 5 bases short and J 8 bases short, with 18 bases between. The CDR3: CASSRPAGGQEKLFF. The CDR3, as DNA: TGTGCCAGCAGTCGTCCCGCGGGGGGACAAGAAAAACTGTTTTTT.

The chain links TRBV25-1 to TRBJ2-5, with TRBD1 as a possible D gene (7 bases). Germline assignment: CDR1 MGHDK and CDR2 SYGVNS. V lost 3 bases to trimming and J lost 6 bases, with 17 bases between them. This CDR3 comprises 15 residues. CDR3 sequence: CASSDPSTGRKTQYF. The CDR3 nucleotides are TGTGCCAGCAGTGATCCGTCGACAGGGAGGAAGACCCAGTACTTC.

This chain joins TRBV7-2 and TRBJ2-7; TRBD2 agrees at 10 bases. V shed 1 base, J shed 2 bases, and the junction held 5 bases outside the gene matches. The CDR3 is 16 residues long. CDR1 and CDR2 (germline): SGHTA, FQGNSA. The CDR3 loop reads CASSLGGTSVTYEQYF. The CDR3 bases are TGTGCCAGCAGCTTAGGAGGGACTAGCGTAACCTACGAGCAGTACTTC.

On this clone: At one boundary the junction diverges from the germline segment, which might be a read error. The CDR3 loop is CASSYRGQGGSYGYAF. CDR3 coding DNA: TGTGCCAGCAGTTACCGAGGACAGGGTGGGAGCTATGGCTACGCCTTC. The chain uses TRBV6-6 and TRBJ1-2, with 8 bases identical to TRBD1. Germline V gene lookup returns CDR1 MNHNY and CDR2 SVGAGI (reference sequence). The CDR3 runs 16 residues.

V gene TRBV19 combines with J gene TRBJ1-1; D unresolved. CDR1 is LNHDA and CDR2 is SQIVND in the germline V gene (reference sequence). The CDR3 covers 18 residues. V lost 7 bases and J 1 base, leaving 25 bases between the germline ends. CDR3 in amino acids: CASIPGIRLLDGNTEAFF. The CDR3 DNA sequence: TGTGCCAGTATCCCAGGCATAAGGCTCCTCGATGGGAACACTGAAGCTTTCTTT. The full variable domain, completed using reference TRBV19 and TRBJ1-1, is DGGITQSPKYLFRKEGQNVTLSCEQNLNHDAMYWYRQDPGQGLRLIYYSQIVNDFQKGDIAEGYSVSREKKESFPLTVTSAQKNPTAFYLCASIPGIRLLDGNTEAFFGQGTRLTVV.

The chain carries TRBV5-1 and TRBJ2-7; D is possibly TRBD2 (5 bases). This CDR3 is 14 amino acids long. From germline, CDR1 is SGHRS and CDR2 YFSETQ. V was clipped by 5 bases and J by 4 bases, with 16 bases between them. Here the CDR3 reads CASSFGGRRYEQYF. DNA of the CDR3: TGCGCCAGCAGTTTCGGCGGGCGACGATACGAGCAGTACTTC.

The chain carries TRBV10-2 and TRBJ2-7, with 8 bases lining up with TRBD1. Trimming removed 6 bases from V and 0 bases from J; junction bases left unmatched: 1. Looked up from germline, CDR1 is WSHSY and CDR2 is SAAADI. This CDR3 comprises 13 residues. The CDR3 sequence is CASRTGGSYEQYF. CDR3 sequence (DNA): TGCGCCAGCAGAACAGGGGGCTCCTACGAGCAGTACTTC.

The chain employs TRBV6-5 and TRBJ1-2; tentative D call: TRBD1 (5 bases). The CDR3 extends over 14 amino acids. Trimming took off 2 bases at V and 2 bases at J, with 9 bases between the two ends. Germline V gene sequence: CDR1 MNHEY, CDR2 SVGAGI. For the CDR3, the DNA is TGTGCCAGCAGTTACGGCGGGGCCAACTATGGCTACACCTTC. The encoded protein is CASSYGGANYGYTF.

The rearrangement links TRBV6-5 to TRBJ1-2, with D possibly TRBD1 on 6 matching bases. Trimming pared 1 base from V and 3 bases from J, leaving 12 bases between. This CDR3 has 15 residues. In germline, CDR1 is MNHEY, CDR2 SVGAGI. CDR3 amino acids: CASSYWGGPDYGYTF. The DNA for the CDR3 is TGTGCCAGCAGTTACTGGGGGGGGCCGGACTATGGCTACACCTTC.

The chain carries TRBV12-5 and TRBJ2-5; TRBD1 is a possible D gene (6 bases). Germline-derived CDR1 and CDR2 are LGHNT and FRNRAP. The CDR3 is made up of 12 amino acids. V was clipped by 8 bases and J by 7 bases, with 14 bases between them. The DNA for the CDR3 is TGTGCTAGTACAGGGTGGTTGGGGACCCAGTACTTC. Its protein is CASTGWLGTQYF.

The chain recombines TRBV30 with TRBJ1-6, with 8 positions matching TRBD1. CDR3 size: 17 residues. V lost 2 bases, J lost 9 bases, and 15 bases stayed unmatched. The germline V gene has CDR1 GTSNPN and CDR2 SVGIG (reference sequence). The CDR3 sequence is CAWSTNLWTGSGSPLHF. As DNA, the CDR3 is TGTGCCTGGAGTACCAATCTTTGGACAGGGAGCGGTTCACCCCTCCACTTT.

The chain is built from TRBV7-3 and TRBJ2-2, with 12 bases lining up with TRBD2. Germline assignment: CDR1 SGHTA and CDR2 FQGTGA. The V gene end was trimmed by 5 bases and the J gene end by 4 bases; junction bases not matched to a gene: 8. This CDR3 is 17 amino acids long. The CDR3 DNA sequence: TGTGCCAGCAGCCCCTGGGCTAGCGGGAGGGCCACCGGGGAGCTGTTTTTT. As protein: CASSPWASGRATGELFF.

The chain has TRBV5-4 and TRBJ1-6; D ambiguous. Germline V gene sequence: CDR1 SGHNT, CDR2 YYREEE (reference sequence). Trimming pared 0 bases from V and 5 bases from J, leaving 3 bases between. The CDR3 spans 13 residues. The CDR3 DNA sequence: TGTGCCAGCAGCTTGGCCAATAATTCACCCCTCCACTTT. This encodes CASSLANNSPLHF.

The V gene is TRBV4-3, the J gene TRBJ2-3; no reliable D call. CDR1 is LGHNA and CDR2 is YSLEER in the germline V gene. Trimming removed 4 bases from V and 0 bases from J, with 11 bases in between. The CDR3 totals 15 residues. The CDR3 loop reads CASSRTGGSTDTQYF. The CDR3 region has the DNA TGCGCCAGCAGCCGTACGGGTGGGAGCACAGATACGCAGTATTTT.

V gene TRBV6-5 combines with J gene TRBJ1-1; 11 bases agree with TRBD1. V lost 5 bases and J lost 13; bases outside the gene matches: 9. CDR1 MNHEY and CDR2 SVGAGI come from the germline V gene. CDR3 length: 13 residues. Here the CDR3 DNA reads TGTGCCAGCAGTGAACGCCCGGGACAGGGGGTTTTCTTT. Protein product: CASSERPGQGVFF.

V gene TRBV19 combines with J gene TRBJ1-2, with D possibly being TRBD1 (6 bases). The V gene's germline CDR1 is LNHDA and CDR2 SQIVND (reference sequence). V was cut by 8 bases and J by 1 base, with 17 bases left in between. The CDR3 covers 15 residues. Here the CDR3 reads CASETTGALNYGYTF. In DNA, the CDR3 is TGTGCCAGTGAGACGACAGGCGCGCTTAACTATGGCTACACCTTC.

The V gene is TRBV7-8, the J gene TRBJ1-6; the D gene is possibly TRBD1 (6 bases). CDR3 length: 16 residues. V was trimmed by 2 bases and J by 7 bases, leaving 15 bases between them. Germline V gene data show CDR1 as SGHVS and CDR2 as FQNEAQ. Here the CDR3 reads CASSLQAGVGNSPLHF. In DNA form, the CDR3 reads TGTGCCAGCAGCTTACAGGCAGGGGTAGGAAATTCACCCCTCCACTTT.

The chain uses TRBV2 and TRBJ2-7; TRBD1 matches 7 bases. V was clipped by 6 bases and J by 4 bases; unmatched bases: 6. This CDR3 has 13 residues. Germline V lookup: CDR1 SNHLY, CDR2 FYNNEI. CDR3 amino acids: CASRVTGLYEQYF. The CDR3 nucleotides read TGTGCCAGCAGGGTGACAGGGTTATACGAGCAGTACTTC.